This T cell receptor beta chain was obtained from a study of blood T cells in healthy people across ages. The CDR3 is 12 amino acids. V shed 0 bases and J shed 8 bases, with 7 bases lying between them. Per germline, CDR1 MNHEY and CDR2 SVGAGI. A word on this clonotype: What it recognizes is unknown.

Primers used in a second PCR of about 7 to 11 cycles were a sample-barcoded 5' primer and a J-beta primer mix. TCRdb recomputed calls from the 5' RACE reads with MiXCR, one row per CDR3 protein. The data show some 900,000 distinct CDR3 sequences, about 48% seen once. Findings and limits, study-wide: Naive T cell percentage and TCR beta diversity correlated strongly. Unsorted PBMC input precluded a conclusive naive versus antigen-experienced comparison.

Donors ranged from about 6 to 95 years old and were healthy Caucasians in Russia. Sample: blood. This sequence joins TRBV6-5 and TRBJ1-1; D is perhaps TRBD1 (5 bases). This clonotype was sampled from a man in his thirties or forties in good health. The CDR3 loop reads CASSYSTEEAFF. The DNA of the CDR3 is TGTGCCAGCAGTTACTCGACAGAGGAAGCTTTCTTT.